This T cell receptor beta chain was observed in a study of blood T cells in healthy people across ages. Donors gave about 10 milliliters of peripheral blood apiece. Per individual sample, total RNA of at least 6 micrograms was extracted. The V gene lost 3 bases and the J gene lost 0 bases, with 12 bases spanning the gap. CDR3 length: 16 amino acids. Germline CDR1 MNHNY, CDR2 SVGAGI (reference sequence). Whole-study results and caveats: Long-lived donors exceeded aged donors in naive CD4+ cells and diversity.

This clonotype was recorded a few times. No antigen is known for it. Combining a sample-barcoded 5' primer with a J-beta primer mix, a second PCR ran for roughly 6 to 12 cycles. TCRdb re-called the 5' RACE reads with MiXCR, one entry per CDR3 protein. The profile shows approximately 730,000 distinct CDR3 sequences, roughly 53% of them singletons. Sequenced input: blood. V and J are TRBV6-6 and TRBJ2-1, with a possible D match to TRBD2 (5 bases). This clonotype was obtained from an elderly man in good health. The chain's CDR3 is CASSYPLGSSYNEQFF. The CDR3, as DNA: TGTGCCAGCAGTTATCCCCTTGGGAGCTCCTACAATGAGCAGTTCTTC.